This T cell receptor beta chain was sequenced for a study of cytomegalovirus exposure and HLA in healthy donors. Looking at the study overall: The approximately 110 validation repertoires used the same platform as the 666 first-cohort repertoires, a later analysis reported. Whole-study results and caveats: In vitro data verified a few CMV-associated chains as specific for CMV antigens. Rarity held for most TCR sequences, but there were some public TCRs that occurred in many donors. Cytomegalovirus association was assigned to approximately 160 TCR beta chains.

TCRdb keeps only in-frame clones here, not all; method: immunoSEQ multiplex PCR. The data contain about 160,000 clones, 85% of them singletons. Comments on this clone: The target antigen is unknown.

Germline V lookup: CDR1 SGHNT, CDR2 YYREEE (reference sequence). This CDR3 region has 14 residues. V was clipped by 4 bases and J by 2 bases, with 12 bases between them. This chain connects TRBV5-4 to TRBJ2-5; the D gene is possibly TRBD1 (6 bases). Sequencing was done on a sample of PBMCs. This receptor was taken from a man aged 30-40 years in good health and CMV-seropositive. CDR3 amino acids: CASSPGQLQETQYF. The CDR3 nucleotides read TGTGCCAGCAGCCCGGGACAATTACAAGAGACCCAGTACTTC.